Shown below are 15 T cell receptor beta chains from a single sample sequenced in a study of shared clonotypes between healthy human individuals. Data came from immunoSEQ multiplex PCR; TCRdb stores just in-frame clones and leaves some out. Of about 2.2 million clones listed, just under 95% are singletons. CD8 cells classed as naive were CD45RO-negative and positively selected for CCR7, excluding terminally differentiated effector memory CD45RA+ cells. The material sequenced was naive CD8+ T cells from PBMCs. These receptors were obtained from a man between 18 and 35 years old in good health. Some clones in this sample may be carry-over from other donors' samples.

The V gene is TRBV5-6, the J gene TRBJ2-7; TRBD1 might be the D (6 bases). Trimming removed 4 bases from V and 13 bases from J, with 18 bases in between. This CDR3 spans 12 amino acids. Per germline, CDR1 SGHDT and CDR2 YYEEEE. CDR3 region: CASSAGTGFPYF. As DNA, the CDR3 is TGTGCCAGCAGCGCCGGTACAGGGTTCCCTTACTTC.

The V and J genes are TRBV5-1 and TRBJ2-7; D not resolved. The CDR3 sequence is 14 residues long. Per germline, CDR1 SGHRS and CDR2 YFSETQ. V lost 4 bases to trimming and J lost 0 bases, with 11 bases between them. The chain's CDR3 is CASSPRTRSYEQYF. The CDR3 DNA reads as TGCGCCAGCAGCCCACGGACCCGCTCCTACGAGCAGTACTTC. Full variable domain (rest looked up from reference TRBV5-1 and TRBJ2-7): KAGVTQTPRYLIKTRGQQVTLSCSPISGHRSVSWYQQTPGQGLQFLFEYFSETQRNKGNFPGRFSGRQFSNSRSEMNVSTLELGDSALYLCASSPRTRSYEQYFGPGTRLTVT.

For this clone: This sample includes further DNA sequences coding for the same CDR3. The rearrangement joins TRBV28 to TRBJ2-7; D not resolved. The V end lost 6 bases, the J end lost 0 bases, and 6 bases lay between the germline ends. Germline V gene data show CDR1 as MDHEN and CDR2 as SYDVKM. The CDR3 has 12 residues. CDR3 DNA: TGTGCCAGCAGCCGGACCTCCTACGAGCAGTACTTC. It yields the protein CASSRTSYEQYF. Full variable domain (outside the CDR3, taken from reference TRBV28 and TRBJ2-7): DVKVTQSSRYLVKRTGEKVFLECVQDMDHENMFWYRQDPGLGLRLIYFSYDVKMKEKGDIPEGYSVSREKKERFSLILESASTNQTSMYLCASSRTSYEQYFGPGTRLTVT.

The genes are TRBV5-1 and TRBJ2-7, with D perhaps TRBD1 (6 bases). Germline-derived CDR1 and CDR2 are SGHRS and YFSETQ. V lost 3 bases and J lost 0, with 13 bases in between. The CDR3 runs to 15 residues. In DNA form, the CDR3 reads TGCGCCAGCAGCTCCGACAGGTTTAGCTCCTACGAGCAGTACTTC. It yields the protein CASSSDRFSSYEQYF.

The chain has TRBV11-2 and TRBJ2-1; 10 nucleotides match TRBD2. Germline CDR1 reads SGHAT; CDR2 reads FQNNGV. The trim removed 2 bases at V and 6 bases at J, leaving 1 base unmatched. This CDR3 is 14 amino acids long. CDR3 amino acids: CASSLLAGGNEQFF. CDR3 DNA: TGTGCCAGCAGCTTATTAGCGGGAGGCAATGAGCAGTTCTTC.

The rearrangement links TRBV28 to TRBJ2-2; D is unresolved. The CDR3 runs to 14 residues. Germline lookup yields CDR1 MDHEN and CDR2 SYDVKM. Trimming removed 2 bases from V and 5 bases from J, with 9 bases in between. CDR3 loop: CASSLGPPTGELFF. DNA of the CDR3: TGTGCCAGCAGTTTAGGGCCGCCGACCGGGGAGCTGTTTTTT.

The gene calls are TRBV2 and TRBJ2-3, with 7 positions matching TRBD2. Germline CDR1 is SNHLY and CDR2 is FYNNEI. Trimming cost V 7 bases and J 4 bases; bases outside gene matches: 14. This CDR3 spans 16 amino acids. CDR3 residues: CASTDGIGLAADTQYF. In nucleotides, the CDR3 is TGTGCCAGCACCGACGGTATAGGCCTAGCGGCAGATACGCAGTATTTT.

The chain recombines TRBV4-2 with TRBJ2-7; the D gene could be TRBD1 or TRBD2 (6 bases each). Trimming pared 0 bases from V and 0 bases from J, leaving 18 bases between. The CDR3 runs 18 residues. Germline V gene data show CDR1 as LGHNA and CDR2 as YNFKEQ. DNA of the CDR3: TGTGCCAGCAGCCAAGATTGGGGGCGGCGGACTAACTCCTACGAGCAGTACTTC. This encodes CASSQDWGRRTNSYEQYF.

This chain joins TRBV9 and TRBJ2-1; perhaps TRBD1 as D (5 bases). The CDR3 runs to 13 residues. The germline CDR1 and CDR2 sequences are SGDLS and YYNGEE. Trimming took off 3 bases at V and 4 bases at J, with 8 bases between the two ends. CDR3 sequence (DNA): TGTGCCAGCAGCGCCCAGGGATACAATGAGCAGTTCTTC. It specifies CASSAQGYNEQFF.

The V gene is TRBV27, the J gene TRBJ2-7; possible D gene TRBD2, 6 bases. Trimming stripped 6 bases from V and 2 bases from J, with 14 bases between. CDR1 is MNHEY and CDR2 is SMNVEV in the germline V gene (reference sequence). The CDR3 consists of 14 residues. The CDR3 coding sequence is TGTGCCAGCAGCCCCAGAGCGGGCCCCTACGAGCAGTACTTC. Its translation is CASSPRAGPYEQYF.

The chain is built from TRBV28 and TRBJ2-7; possibly TRBD1 or TRBD2 for D (5 bases each). The CDR3 runs to 18 residues. CDR1 MDHEN and CDR2 SYDVKM come from the germline V gene. V was cut by 4 bases and J by 0 bases, with 22 bases left in between. CDR3 residues: CASSSSLSSGAPSYEQYF. CDR3 nucleotide sequence: TGTGCCAGCAGTTCTTCCCTCTCCTCCGGGGCCCCCTCCTACGAGCAGTACTTC.

The V and J genes are TRBV27 and TRBJ2-5; the D gene is possibly TRBD1 (6 bases). Germline loops: CDR1 MNHEY, CDR2 SMNVEV (reference sequence). The CDR3 runs 14 residues. V was pared by 6 bases and J by 4 bases, with 15 bases between. CDR3 bases: TGTGCCAGCAGCGACAGGCTTCGACGAGAGACCCAGTACTTC. Protein: CASSDRLRRETQYF.

This chain uses TRBV9 with TRBJ2-1; possible D gene TRBD1, 6 bases. Germline V gene sequence: CDR1 SGDLS, CDR2 YYNGEE. With 4 bases removed from V and 4 bases from J, the gap between germline ends came to 15 bases. The CDR3 runs 15 residues. The CDR3 DNA reads as TGTGCCAGCAGCCCGAGGGACAACCTTTACAATGAGCAGTTCTTC. Translation gives CASSPRDNLYNEQFF.

The count of this clone is one. The chain uses TRBV19 and TRBJ2-7, with D tentatively TRBD1 (5 bases). Germline V gene sequence: CDR1 LNHDA, CDR2 SQIVND (reference sequence). Trimming stripped 4 bases from V and 5 bases from J, with 15 bases between. This CDR3 has 14 residues. This CDR3 is CASSTRGKFDEQYF. In DNA, the CDR3 is TGTGCCAGTAGTACAAGGGGAAAATTCGACGAGCAGTACTTC.

The chain is built from TRBV13 and TRBJ2-5; unclear D gene. The CDR3 spans 14 residues. From germline, CDR1 is PRHDT and CDR2 FYEKMQ (reference sequence). The V and J ends lost 1 base and 1 base respectively, with 7 bases between them. In nucleotides, the CDR3 is TGTGCCAGCAGCTTAGCTGGATTCCAAGAGACCCAGTACTTC. Translating it yields CASSLAGFQETQYF.